The rows below give T cell receptor beta chains drawn from one sample of a study of T cell changes during pregnancy in multiple sclerosis. TCRdb's table, derived via immunoSEQ multiplex PCR, lists solely in-frame clones and lacks some. This table holds 33,000 or so clones, 70% to 90% found once. Sequencing used CD8+ T cells from peripheral blood mononuclear cells, obtained in the third trimester of pregnancy. The receptors come from a female donor with multiple sclerosis, enrolled in a pregnancy study. The CDR3 runs from the conserved cysteine through the conserved F or W. The D gene is left open where the match is weak. Only some rows state a clone size, as once, few, many or a class for expanded clones.

v_call: TRBV9
clone_size: few
d_call: TRBD1
j_call: TRBJ1-2
cdr3_nt: TGTGCCAGCACCATAAGAGGAGGGGGCGACGGCTACACCTTC
cdr3_aa: CASTIRGGGDGYTF

v_call: TRBV28
clone_size: NA
d_call: TRBD1
j_call: TRBJ1-5
cdr3_nt: TGTGCCAGCAGAGCGGACAGGGGCAATCAGCCCCAGCATTTT
cdr3_aa: CASRADRGNQPQHF

v_call: TRBV28
clone_size: NA
d_call: NA
j_call: TRBJ2-1
cdr3_nt: TGTGCCAGCAGTTTAGTATTGGGACATGTGTTTCCCGATGAGCAGTTCTTC
cdr3_aa: CASSLVLGHVFPDEQFF

v_call: TRBV2
clone_size: NA
d_call: TRBD1
j_call: TRBJ1-5
cdr3_nt: TGTGCCAGCAGGCTAACAGGGGGCGGCAATCAGCCCCAGCATTTT
cdr3_aa: CASRLTGGGNQPQHF

v_call: TRBV27
clone_size: NA
d_call: NA
j_call: TRBJ2-7
cdr3_nt: TGTGCCAGCAAATACGGGAACGAGCAGTACTTC
cdr3_aa: CASKYGNEQYF

v_call: TRBV5-1
clone_size: NA
d_call: TRBD2
j_call: TRBJ2-1
cdr3_nt: TGCGCCAGCGCCATTTCTATGGCGGGAGGCCCCTACAATGAGCAGTTCTTC
cdr3_aa: CASAISMAGGPYNEQFF

v_call: TRBV9
clone_size: NA
d_call: NA
j_call: TRBJ2-3
cdr3_nt: TGTGCCAGCAGCGTGGAGGGGTCCGGTAGCACAGATACGCAGTATTTT
cdr3_aa: CASSVEGSGSTDTQYF

v_call: TRBV12-5
clone_size: few
d_call: NA
j_call: TRBJ1-1
cdr3_nt: TGTGCTAGTGCCGGCCCCGGGGCTGAAGCTTTCTTT
cdr3_aa: CASAGPGAEAFF

v_call: TRBV6-4
clone_size: NA
d_call: TRBD2
j_call: TRBJ2-1
cdr3_nt: TGTGCCAGCAGCCCCACTAGCGGGGATTACAATGAGCAGTTCTTC
cdr3_aa: CASSPTSGDYNEQFF

v_call: TRBV2
clone_size: NA
d_call: TRBD2
j_call: TRBJ2-1
cdr3_nt: TGTGCCAGCAGTGCAGCGGGGGGTTACAATGAGCAGTTCTTC
cdr3_aa: CASSAAGGYNEQFF

v_call: TRBV4-2
clone_size: NA
d_call: TRBD2
j_call: TRBJ2-2
cdr3_nt: TGTGCCAGCACCTCGACTAGCTCCGGGGAGCTGTTTTTT
cdr3_aa: CASTSTSSGELFF

v_call: TRBV6-6
clone_size: once
d_call: NA
j_call: TRBJ1-2
cdr3_nt: TGTGCCAGCAGTTACCGGGAAATAGGAACTAACTATGGCTACACCTTC
cdr3_aa: CASSYREIGTNYGYTF

v_call: TRBV7-9
clone_size: NA
d_call: TRBD1
j_call: TRBJ2-7
cdr3_nt: TGTGCCAGCAGCCCGACGGGACAGGGGTTCCACGAGCAGTACTTC
cdr3_aa: CASSPTGQGFHEQYF

v_call: TRBV29-1
clone_size: NA
d_call: NA
j_call: TRBJ2-7
cdr3_nt: TGCAGCGTTGTGGGAGGAGAGGAGGGGGGGCGGTACTACGAGCAGTACTTC
cdr3_aa: CSVVGGEEGGRYYEQYF

v_call: TRBV4-2
clone_size: NA
d_call: NA
j_call: TRBJ1-4
cdr3_nt: TGTGCCAGCAGCCAAGAGAGAGCAACTAATGAAAAACTGTTTTTT
cdr3_aa: CASSQERATNEKLFF

v_call: TRBV9
clone_size: NA
d_call: TRBD2
j_call: TRBJ2-5
cdr3_nt: TGTGCCAGCAGCGCATGGACTAGCGGGGCGGAGACCCAGTACTTC
cdr3_aa: CASSAWTSGAETQYF

v_call: TRBV6-1
clone_size: NA
d_call: NA
j_call: TRBJ2-5
cdr3_nt: TGTGCCAGCAGAGACCGGGGGTACCAAGAGACCCAGTACTTC
cdr3_aa: CASRDRGYQETQYF

v_call: TRBV19
clone_size: NA
d_call: NA
j_call: TRBJ1-5
cdr3_nt: TGTGCCAGTACCCTGCGGCAGGGCAAGGAACAGCCCCAGCATTTT
cdr3_aa: CASTLRQGKEQPQHF

v_call: TRBV10-3
clone_size: NA
d_call: TRBD1
j_call: TRBJ1-5
cdr3_nt: TGTGCCATCAGTGAGTCCCCCCGAGACAGGGGGGGTAGCAATCAGCCCCAGCATTTT
cdr3_aa: CAISESPRDRGGSNQPQHF

v_call: TRBV6-4
clone_size: NA
d_call: NA
j_call: TRBJ2-7
cdr3_nt: TGTGCCAGCTGGAGGGAGCAGTACTTC
cdr3_aa: CASWREQYF

v_call: TRBV9
clone_size: NA
d_call: NA
j_call: TRBJ2-7
cdr3_nt: TGTGCCAGCAGCCCCGGGACTGGTTCCTACGAGCAGTACTTC
cdr3_aa: CASSPGTGSYEQYF

v_call: TRBV6-5
clone_size: NA
d_call: TRBD2
j_call: TRBJ2-7
cdr3_nt: TGTGCCAGCACTCAGGGACTAGGACACTACGAGCAGTACTTC
cdr3_aa: CASTQGLGHYEQYF

v_call: TRBV7-2
clone_size: NA
d_call: NA
j_call: TRBJ2-5
cdr3_nt: TGTGCCAGCAGCTCCAGGGGTGGGGAGACCCAGTACTTC
cdr3_aa: CASSSRGGETQYF

v_call: TRBV9
clone_size: NA
d_call: NA
j_call: TRBJ1-5
cdr3_nt: TGTGCCAGCAGCGTAGCGGAGGTAGGTCAGCCCCAGCATTTT
cdr3_aa: CASSVAEVGQPQHF

v_call: TRBV5-6
clone_size: NA
d_call: TRBD1
j_call: TRBJ2-7
cdr3_nt: TGTGCCAGCAGCTCACCGGGACAGGGCACCTACGAGCAGTACTTC
cdr3_aa: CASSSPGQGTYEQYF

v_call: TRBV28
clone_size: NA
d_call: TRBD1
j_call: TRBJ1-2
cdr3_nt: TGTGCCAGCAGTTCCAACCGGCGGACAGGGGCTCCTGGCTACACCTTC
cdr3_aa: CASSSNRRTGAPGYTF

v_call: TRBV5-4
clone_size: NA
d_call: TRBD1
j_call: TRBJ1-1
cdr3_nt: TGTGCCAGCAGCTTGCAGGGGGGCACTGAAGCTTTCTTT
cdr3_aa: CASSLQGGTEAFF

v_call: TRBV28
clone_size: once
d_call: NA
j_call: TRBJ2-2
cdr3_nt: TGTGCCAGCAGTTTGGGCGTCGCGAACACCGGGGAGCTGTTTTTT
cdr3_aa: CASSLGVANTGELFF

v_call: TRBV7-9
clone_size: NA
d_call: TRBD1
j_call: TRBJ2-7
cdr3_nt: TGTGCCAGCAGCCCGACAGGGGTCGAGCAGTACTTC
cdr3_aa: CASSPTGVEQYF

v_call: TRBV10-3
clone_size: NA
d_call: TRBD1
j_call: TRBJ2-1
cdr3_nt: TGTGCCATCGGTTCCACAGGGGGGTCCTACAATGAGCAGTTCTTC
cdr3_aa: CAIGSTGGSYNEQFF

v_call: TRBV13
clone_size: NA
d_call: NA
j_call: TRBJ1-1
cdr3_nt: TGTGCCAGCAGCGGGCTTAGTCAGGGGGAAGCTTTCTTT
cdr3_aa: CASSGLSQGEAFF

v_call: TRBV9
clone_size: once
d_call: TRBD2
j_call: TRBJ2-3
cdr3_nt: TGTGCCAGCAGCGTAGAACCGCGGGAGGCAGATACGCAGTATTTT
cdr3_aa: CASSVEPREADTQYF

v_call: TRBV30
clone_size: NA
d_call: TRBD1
j_call: TRBJ1-1
cdr3_nt: TGTGCCTGGAGTCGACCCTCCCCGGACAGGGGTCGGACTGAAGCTTTCTTT
cdr3_aa: CAWSRPSPDRGRTEAFF

v_call: TRBV19
clone_size: NA
d_call: NA
j_call: TRBJ1-1
cdr3_nt: TGTGCCAGTAGTATGGGTACAGGGTTGGGCACTGAAGCTTTCTTT
cdr3_aa: CASSMGTGLGTEAFF

v_call: TRBV13
clone_size: NA
d_call: NA
j_call: TRBJ2-2
cdr3_nt: TGTGCCAGCAGCCTCGTTAACACCGGGGAGCTGTTTTTT
cdr3_aa: CASSLVNTGELFF

v_call: TRBV7-3
clone_size: few
d_call: TRBD2
j_call: TRBJ2-1
cdr3_nt: TGTGCCAGCAGCTCCACTAGCGGGGGCTACAATGAGCAGTTCTTC
cdr3_aa: CASSSTSGGYNEQFF

v_call: TRBV9
clone_size: NA
d_call: NA
j_call: TRBJ1-1
cdr3_nt: TGTGCCAGCAGCGCGTCGGGGGGGGGCACTGAAGCTTTCTTT
cdr3_aa: CASSASGGGTEAFF

v_call: TRBV6-5
clone_size: NA
d_call: NA
j_call: TRBJ1-1
cdr3_nt: TGTGCCAGCAGGCTCAGTCTCAACACTGAAGCTTTCTTT
cdr3_aa: CASRLSLNTEAFF

v_call: TRBV7-9
clone_size: NA
d_call: NA
j_call: TRBJ2-7
cdr3_nt: TGTGCCAGCAGCTTAGCCCAGAGGGAGCAGTACTTC
cdr3_aa: CASSLAQREQYF

v_call: TRBV27
clone_size: NA
d_call: NA
j_call: TRBJ2-4
cdr3_nt: TGTGCCAGCAGTTTATCTATGGGGCTGGGAAACATTCAGTACTTC
cdr3_aa: CASSLSMGLGNIQYF

v_call: TRBV2
clone_size: NA
d_call: NA
j_call: TRBJ2-7
cdr3_nt: TGTATAGGGGCTCGGACGGAGTCCTACGAGCAGTACTTC
cdr3_aa: CIGARTESYEQYF

v_call: TRBV29-1
clone_size: NA
d_call: TRBD1
j_call: TRBJ2-6
cdr3_nt: TGCAGCGTTGAAGTTCCTCAGGGGGCTGGGGCCAACGTCCTGACTTTC
cdr3_aa: CSVEVPQGAGANVLTF

v_call: TRBV27
clone_size: NA
d_call: TRBD1
j_call: TRBJ2-7
cdr3_nt: TGTGCCAGCAGTTACGGGACAGGGTTCTACGAGCAGTACTTC
cdr3_aa: CASSYGTGFYEQYF

v_call: TRBV6-5
clone_size: NA
d_call: NA
j_call: TRBJ2-7
cdr3_nt: TGTGCCAGCAGTTACGCCGGGCCAGGGTCCTACGAGCAGTACTTC
cdr3_aa: CASSYAGPGSYEQYF

v_call: TRBV27
clone_size: NA
d_call: NA
j_call: TRBJ1-4
cdr3_nt: TGTGCCAGCCGCGGACAGTCGAATGAAAAACTGTTTTTT
cdr3_aa: CASRGQSNEKLFF

v_call: TRBV19
clone_size: NA
d_call: NA
j_call: TRBJ1-1
cdr3_nt: TGTGCCAGTAGTGCGCTACAGGGTTACACTGAAGCTTTCTTT
cdr3_aa: CASSALQGYTEAFF

v_call: TRBV10-2
clone_size: NA
d_call: TRBD1
j_call: TRBJ1-1
cdr3_nt: TGCGCCAAAATGAAAACAGGGGCGCCCACTGAAGCTTTCTTT
cdr3_aa: CAKMKTGAPTEAFF

v_call: TRBV5-4
clone_size: NA
d_call: TRBD1
j_call: TRBJ2-1
cdr3_nt: TGTGCCAGCGGAACGGGGACAGGGCCATACAATGAGCAGTTCTTC
cdr3_aa: CASGTGTGPYNEQFF

v_call: TRBV9
clone_size: NA
d_call: NA
j_call: TRBJ2-7
cdr3_nt: TGTGCCAGCAGCGCCGAGGACTCCTCCTACGAGCAGTACTTC
cdr3_aa: CASSAEDSSYEQYF

v_call: TRBV10-3
clone_size: NA
d_call: NA
j_call: TRBJ2-6
cdr3_nt: TGTGCCATCAGTGATGGTCTACCCTCTGGGGCCAACGTCCTGACTTTC
cdr3_aa: CAISDGLPSGANVLTF

v_call: TRBV9
clone_size: NA
d_call: TRBD2
j_call: TRBJ2-3
cdr3_nt: TGTGCCAGCAGCGTAGTTAGCGGGGGGGCTTGGGATACGCAGTATTTT
cdr3_aa: CASSVVSGGAWDTQYF

v_call: TRBV9
clone_size: once
d_call: NA
j_call: TRBJ2-2
cdr3_nt: TGTGCCAGCAGCGTATCGGGAATCACCGGGGAGCTGTTTTTT
cdr3_aa: CASSVSGITGELFF

v_call: TRBV27
clone_size: NA
d_call: TRBD2
j_call: TRBJ2-3
cdr3_nt: TGTGCCAGCAGCTTGACTCAGGGACTAGCGGCCACCGCGGCAGATACGCAGTATTTT
cdr3_aa: CASSLTQGLAATAADTQYF